What follows describes a single TCR beta chain. Its antigen is not yet known. The sample holds no much larger clone one base away, and base qualities are not on file. TCRdb shows the sequencer as Illumina HiSeq 2500. Quantitative 5'-RACE with molecular barcodes was used to prepare TCR beta libraries. In the source study's methods: Disease-linked TCR variants were identified with a new computational method built on a probabilistic model of VDJ rearrangement. TCRdb reprocessing: public reads trimmed at Q25 with fastp, clones called with MiXCR, in-frame beta chains kept. Each CDR3 protein appears once, grouped with its most common genes and DNA. The V and J calls and clone size are TCRdb's, not the authors'. The sample table lists a few hundred thousand distinct CDR3 sequences, approximately 20% of them with a count of one. Roughly 16% of the sample goes to the ten largest clones. This sample is drawn from a study of CD8 T cells in ankylosing spondylitis (dated by TCRdb to about 2017). For the wider study: The study profiled T cell receptor beta repertoires in healthy donors and ankylosing spondylitis patients to find disease-linked TCR variants. Peripheral blood was sampled, and synovial fluid was also collected from ankylosing spondylitis patients. In total, the full study cohort was made up of some 110 healthy donors and about two dozen ankylosing spondylitis patients.

Overall study results and their limits: A CD8+ phenotype was shown by the disease-linked clones, which were found at relatively low frequencies in peripheral blood. Some motif variants had previously been reported in the synovial fluid and blood of reactive arthritis patients, which suggests shared mechanisms of disease initiation. Significant enrichment of the disease-linked clones was reported in matched synovial fluid samples from ankylosing spondylitis patients. A TCR beta motif of about 8 highly homologous amino acid variants appeared characteristic of blood from ankylosing spondylitis patients.

The junction shows trimming of 3 bases on V and 2 bases on J, plus 10 bases between the germline ends. Inclusive of the bounding cysteine and phenylalanine, the CDR3 is 14 residues long. Only the CDR3 portion is preserved as DNA: 42 bases, with reading frame beginning at the first base. The sequenced material came from blood, either unsorted or a sorted T cell fraction (not recorded which). This clonotype was sampled from a male donor with ankylosing spondylitis. The chain couples TRBV12-3 or TRBV12-4 to TRBJ1-1, with no confident D gene call. The CDR3 in this case is CASSLMQDNTEAFF. DNA sequence: TGTGCCAGCAGTTTGATGCAAGATAACACTGAAGCTTTCTTT.